These 30 T cell receptor beta chains originate from one sample sequenced in a study of early T cells in non-severe SARS-CoV-2 infection. TCRdb ran MiXCR on the 5' RACE reads and lists one entry per CDR3 protein. The sample lists about 70,000 distinct CDR3 sequences; about an eighth were seen once. The sequenced sample consisted of whole blood. The receptor source for this set is an adult who was a healthcare worker with PCR-confirmed SARS-CoV-2 infection or an uninfected control (not recorded which).

In this sample, this clonotype turned up many times. This chain connects TRBV28 to TRBJ2-1; 10 positions agree with TRBD1. The J segment lost 12 bases and the V segment lost 3 bases, leaving 11 bases of the junction unmatched. Per the germline V gene, CDR1 is MDHEN and CDR2 is SYDVKM. The CDR3 runs to 15 residues. CDR3 sequence (DNA): TGTGCCAGCAGTTTGAGACAGGGGGCGCGAGCAGGGCAGTTCTTC. It encodes CASSLRQGARAGQFF.

This clonotype was counted at least ten times. The chain links TRBV6-2 or TRBV6-3 to TRBJ2-2; D ambiguous. The V gene lost 7 bases and the J gene lost 0 bases, with 6 bases spanning the gap. CDR1 is MNHEY, CDR2 SVGEGT, per germline. The CDR3 covers 13 residues. In DNA, the CDR3 is TGTGCCAGCATGGCCCCGAACACCGGGGAGCTGTTTTTT. Protein sequence: CASMAPNTGELFF.

There are many counts of this clonotype. This chain links TRBV12-5 with TRBJ2-7, with TRBD2 identical over 13 bases. Germline loops: CDR1 LGHNT, CDR2 FRNRAP. This CDR3 has 16 residues. The V and J ends lost 6 bases and 6 bases, in that order; junction bases with no gene match: 11. CDR3 DNA sequence: TGTGCTAGTGGCCCGGGACTAGCGGGATCTGGGCCCGAGCAGTACTTC. It translates to CASGPGLAGSGPEQYF.

The sample holds many counts of this clonotype. This rearrangement joins TRBV5-4 to TRBJ1-2, with D maybe TRBD1 (6 bases). V was cut by 4 bases and J by 3 bases, with 19 bases left in between. CDR3 size: 16 residues. Germline assignment: CDR1 SGHNT and CDR2 YYREEE (reference sequence). DNA of the CDR3: TGTGCCAGCAGCACGGGACACCTACGACCCGACTATGGCTACACCTTC. Translation: CASSTGHLRPDYGYTF.

This clonotype was observed many times. The chain employs TRBV7-2 and TRBJ1-2; the D gene is possibly TRBD1 (6 bases). Trimming took off 5 bases at V and 2 bases at J, with 15 bases between the two ends. The CDR3 length is 15 residues. Germline V gene sequence: CDR1 SGHTA, CDR2 FQGNSA. CDR3 bases: TGTGCCAGCAGCCCCCGTGTTACAGGGAACTATGGCTACACCTTC. Encoded protein: CASSPRVTGNYGYTF.

This clonotype showed up many times. The genes are TRBV9 and TRBJ2-7; 7 bases match TRBD1. J gave up 5 bases and V 4 bases, and 12 bases lay outside the gene matches. Germline assignment: CDR1 SGDLS and CDR2 YYNGEE. The CDR3 is 15 amino acids. DNA of the CDR3: TGTGCCAGCAGCTCCCCAGGGGGAGCGTCCCACGAGCAGTACTTC. This codes for CASSSPGGASHEQYF.

In this sample, this clonotype turned up a few times. The rearrangement uses TRBV7-9 and TRBJ2-5; no definite D call. The CDR3 length is 12 residues. V lost 10 bases to trimming and J lost 7 bases, with 16 bases between them. Germline CDR1 SEHNR, CDR2 FQNEAQ (reference sequence). CDR3 loop: CATIVPGGTQYF. DNA of the CDR3: TGTGCCACAATTGTACCCGGCGGGACCCAGTACTTC.

Ten or more counts support this clonotype. The chain recombines TRBV20-1 with TRBJ1-2; TRBD1 agrees at 7 bases. CDR3 size: 11 residues. Germline assignment: CDR1 DFQATT and CDR2 SNEGSKA (reference sequence). With V trimmed by 6 bases and J by 7 bases, 5 bases remained unmatched. The CDR3 protein is CSANTGVGYTF. The CDR3 bases are TGCAGTGCAAATACAGGGGTTGGCTACACCTTC.

This clonotype was seen ten or more times. The genes are TRBV12-5 and TRBJ2-5; maybe TRBD2 (6 bases). The CDR3 runs 17 residues. The germline V and J ends were trimmed by 2 bases and 1 base, with 17 bases remaining between them. Germline CDR1 and CDR2: LGHNT and FRNRAP. The CDR3 spells CASGLFIGGGTQETQYF. CDR3 coding DNA: TGTGCTAGTGGTTTGTTCATCGGAGGAGGGACCCAAGAGACCCAGTACTTC.

This clonotype appeared a single time. V usage is TRBV6-1 and J usage is TRBJ2-1; weak D call: TRBD1 (5 bases). CDR1 and CDR2 (germline): MNHNS, SASEGT. Trimming cost V 4 bases and J 9 bases, with 10 bases left between them. The CDR3 loop spans 12 amino acids. Written as DNA, the CDR3 is TGTGCCAGCAGTGCCAGGGTGGTTGAGCAGTTCTTC. Its translation is CASSARVVEQFF.

This clonotype was seen a handful of times. Given a much more abundant clone one base away, this may be a read error. The chain has TRBV20-1 and TRBJ2-7, with TRBD2 as a possible D gene (5 bases). V was pared by 5 bases and J by 4 bases, with 18 bases between. There are 14 residues in the CDR3. In germline, CDR1 is DFQATT, CDR2 SNEGSKA (reference sequence). CDR3 protein: CSAHHEEARYEQYF. In DNA form, the CDR3 reads TGCAGTGCTCACCATGAGGAGGCGCGGTACGAGCAGTACTTC.

The chain recombines TRBV29-1 with TRBJ1-2, with 9 positions matching TRBD1. This CDR3 has 13 residues. CDR1 is SQVTM, CDR2 ANQGSEA, per germline. The junction had 9 bases not matched to a gene; V was cut back by 6 bases and J by 7 bases. Here the CDR3 reads CSVGEQGALGYTF. The CDR3 coding sequence is TGCAGCGTAGGAGAACAGGGGGCGCTTGGCTACACCTTC.

This clonotype has at least ten counts. The chain carries TRBV7-2 and TRBJ1-2; D is unclear. The CDR3 totals 15 residues. V was trimmed by 5 bases and J by 4 bases, leaving 17 bases between them. CDR1 SGHTA and CDR2 FQGNSA come from the germline V gene. CDR3 DNA: TGTGCCAGCAGCCCCATGAGGGATCGCGGCTATGGCTACACCTTC. Amino acid sequence: CASSPMRDRGYGYTF.

This clonotype appeared many times. The gene calls are TRBV12-3 or TRBV12-4 and TRBJ1-6; D is uncertain. The CDR3 is 13 residues long. Trimming took 5 bases from V and 6 from J, leaving 8 bases between them. CDR3 residues: CASSRASNSPLHF. CDR3 bases: TGTGCCAGCAGTCGGGCCTCTAATTCACCCCTCCACTTT.

This chain uses TRBV10-1 with TRBJ1-1, with no clear D. This CDR3 has 13 residues. Per the germline V gene, CDR1 is WNHNN and CDR2 is SYGVQD (reference sequence). V was shortened by 6 bases and J by 1 base, with 9 bases between the two germline ends. This chain's CDR3 is CASRGDWNTEAFF. CDR3 DNA: TGCGCCAGCAGAGGTGATTGGAACACTGAAGCTTTCTTT.

This clonotype was observed at least ten times. This rearrangement joins TRBV13 to TRBJ2-3; TRBD2 aligns across 7 bases. V dropped 3 bases and J dropped 4; count of bases not matched to a gene: 10. Germline values: CDR1 PRHDT, CDR2 FYEKMQ (reference sequence). The CDR3 is 16 residues long. CDR3 loop: CASSFASGKNPDTQYF. Written as DNA, the CDR3 is TGTGCCAGCAGCTTTGCCAGCGGGAAGAACCCAGATACGCAGTATTTT.

In its sample, this clonotype was seen many times. This chain joins TRBV11-2 and TRBJ1-3; D call uncertain. The CDR3 consists of 16 residues. V was trimmed by 2 bases and J by 0 bases, leaving 11 bases between them. Germline CDR1 and CDR2: SGHAT and FQNNGV. The CDR3 protein is CASSLKYGSSGNTIYF. The DNA of the CDR3 is TGTGCCAGCAGCTTAAAGTACGGAAGCTCTGGAAACACCATATATTTT.

Concerning this clonotype itself: A much bigger clone sits one base away, suggesting this may be a read error. This sequence joins TRBV18 and TRBJ1-2; 9 nucleotides agree with TRBD1. The CDR3 runs to 14 residues. V lost 5 bases, J lost 6 bases, and 7 bases stayed unmatched. CDR1 is KGHSH and CDR2 is LQKENI in the germline V gene. CDR3 in DNA: TGTGCCAGCTCATTACGACAGGGGGGAGATGGCTACACCTTC. Protein sequence: CASSLRQGGDGYTF. The whole variable domain, filled in from reference TRBV18 and TRBJ1-2, reads NAGVMQNPRHLVRRRGQEARLRCSPMKGHSHVYWYRQLPEEGLKFMVYLQKENIIDESGMPKERFSAEFPKEGPSILRIQQVVRGDSAAYFCASSLRQGGDGYTFGSGTRLTVV.

The genes are TRBV12-3 or TRBV12-4 and TRBJ2-7; 14 bases are a match to TRBD2. J gave up 3 bases and V 6 bases, and 4 bases lay outside the gene matches. The CDR3 has 15 amino acids. The CDR3 sequence is CASRAGTSGSYEQYF. The CDR3 nucleotides are TGTGCCAGCAGAGCGGGGACTAGCGGGAGCTACGAGCAGTACTTC.

This clonotype was recorded a few times. The chain recombines TRBV15 with TRBJ2-1; 8 nucleotides agree with TRBD1. Unmatched junction bases numbered 10, after V lost 3 bases and J lost 6 bases. This CDR3 contains 16 residues. Looked up from germline, CDR1 is LNHNV and CDR2 is YYDKDF (reference sequence). CDR3 loop: CATSSTLGQGVNEQFF. The CDR3, as DNA: TGTGCCACCAGCAGTACCCTAGGACAGGGTGTCAATGAGCAGTTCTTC.

This clonotype was seen many times. The CDR3 protein is CASRPQGTNTEAFF. The CDR3 coding sequence is TGTGCCAGCAGACCACAGGGGACGAACACTGAAGCTTTCTTT. This rearrangement joins TRBV12-3 or TRBV12-4 to TRBJ1-1, with 7 bases aligning to TRBD1. This CDR3 has 14 amino acids. V lost 6 bases and J lost 1; bases outside the gene matches: 5.

This clonotype appeared many times. V usage is TRBV6-2 or TRBV6-3 and J usage is TRBJ2-7; the match to TRBD1 covers 9 bases. Germline assignment: CDR1 MNHEY and CDR2 SVGEGT. The CDR3 loop spans 15 amino acids. V lost 6 bases and J lost 3; bases outside the gene matches: 9. The CDR3 coding sequence is TGTGCCAGCAGATTAAAACAGGGGGCTATCTACGAGCAGTACTTC. It translates to CASRLKQGAIYEQYF.

The J gene is TRBJ2-2, the V gene TRBV7-2, with D perhaps given as TRBD1 or TRBD2 (7 bases each). This CDR3 region has 15 residues. Per germline, CDR1 SGHTA and CDR2 FQGNSA. V shed 5 bases and J shed 4 bases, with 14 bases lying between them. The CDR3 coding sequence is TGTGCCAGCAGCGGGAGGGACAGTCTCACCGGGGAGCTGTTTTTT. Translation: CASSGRDSLTGELFF.

The table lists this clonotype with many counts. The rearrangement links TRBV28 to TRBJ1-6; 7 bases line up with TRBD1. The germline CDR1 and CDR2 sequences are MDHEN and SYDVKM. CDR3 size: 11 residues. J gave up 18 bases and V 4 bases, and 6 bases lay outside the gene matches. For the CDR3, the DNA is TGTGCCAGCAGTTACGACAGGGCGTACCACTTT. The encoded protein is CASSYDRAYHF. Full variable domain (rest looked up from reference TRBV28 and TRBJ1-6): DVKVTQSSRYLVKRTGEKVFLECVQDMDHENMFWYRQDPGLGLRLIYFSYDVKMKEKGDIPEGYSVSREKKERFSLILESASTNQTSMYLCASSYDRAYHFGNGTRLTVT.

This clonotype was picked up many times. V usage is TRBV12-3 or TRBV12-4 and J usage is TRBJ1-6; TRBD1 aligns across 7 bases. CDR3 size: 14 residues. V dropped 1 base and J dropped 9; count of bases not matched to a gene: 3. The CDR3 DNA is TGTGCCAGCAGTTTAGAGGGGGCTATTTCACCCCTCCACTTT. Its protein product is CASSLEGAISPLHF.

This clonotype occurred many times. The chain has TRBV4-3 and TRBJ2-1; D uncertain. Germline loops: CDR1 LGHNA, CDR2 YSLEER. This CDR3 spans 13 amino acids. The germline V and J ends were trimmed by 4 bases and 5 bases, with 9 bases remaining between them. Here the CDR3 DNA reads TGCGCCAGCAGCCCAGGATTTAACAATGAGCAGTTCTTC. This encodes CASSPGFNNEQFF.

Ten or more counts support this clonotype. This chain connects TRBV7-2 to TRBJ1-5; D unclear. The CDR3 sequence is 12 residues long. Deletions cut 9 bases from V and 0 bases from J, with 6 bases between. From germline, CDR1 is SGHTA and CDR2 FQGNSA. CDR3 coding DNA: TGTGCCAGTGCTAATAGCAATCAGCCCCAGCATTTT. Protein sequence: CASANSNQPQHF. The full variable domain, completed using reference TRBV7-2 and TRBJ1-5, is GAGVSQSPSNKVTEKGKDVELRCDPISGHTALYWYRQSLGQGLEFLIYFQGNSAPDKSGLPSDRFSAERTGGSVSTLTIQRTQQEDSAVYLCASANSNQPQHFGDGTRLSIL.

This clonotype was detected many times. A clone one base away is much larger, so this may be a read error. This rearrangement joins TRBV29-1 to TRBJ2-2; D remains unclear. Germline lookup yields CDR1 SQVTM and CDR2 ANQGSEA. CDR3 length equals 15 residues. V was pared by 5 bases and J by 2 bases, with 15 bases between. For the CDR3, the DNA is TGCAGCGTTTCTGTGTCGGAAATAAACACCGGGGAGCTGTTTTTT. Translation: CSVSVSEINTGELFF.

This clonotype has a count of ten or more. V and J are TRBV30 and TRBJ2-2; either TRBD1 or TRBD2 may fit D (5 bases each). CDR1 and CDR2 (germline): GTSNPN, SVGIG (reference sequence). The germline V and J ends were trimmed by 3 bases and 5 bases, with 10 bases remaining between them. The CDR3 spans 13 residues. The CDR3 is CAWSVGETGELFF. The DNA of the CDR3 is TGTGCCTGGAGCGTGGGGGAAACCGGGGAGCTGTTTTTT.

This clonotype was recorded many times. This sequence joins TRBV30 and TRBJ2-6; TRBD1 is a possible D gene (5 bases). The germline V and J ends were trimmed by 7 bases and 0 bases, with 19 bases remaining between them. Germline V gene lookup returns CDR1 GTSNPN and CDR2 SVGIG (reference sequence). The CDR3 spans 17 residues. The CDR3 here is CALDTGSRLSGANVLTF. CDR3 in DNA: TGTGCCTTGGATACAGGCTCGCGGCTCTCTGGGGCCAACGTCCTGACTTTC.